The sample holds many counts of the clone carrying this T cell receptor (beta chain). What it binds is not known. The sample originates from a study of blood T cells in healthy people across ages. Study observations and caveats: From one million sequenced T cells, diversity estimates were lower bounds.

Germline CDR1 reads DFQATT; CDR2 reads SNEGSKA (reference sequence). This CDR3 has 18 residues. The V segment lost 3 bases and the J segment 0 bases; nucleotides outside the gene matches: 9. Primers used in a second PCR of about 6 to 11 cycles were a sample-barcoded 5' primer and a J-beta primer mix. Per-sample output comprised a minimum of 2.5 million paired-end reads containing CDR3. TCRdb redid the calling of the 5' RACE reads with MiXCR, one entry per CDR3 protein. The profile covers about 640,000 distinct CDR3 sequences, with roughly 31% appearing a single time and 15% to 17% taken by the ten largest. All donors came from Russia, were Caucasian and healthy, and spanned ages roughly 6 to 95.

The sample taken for sequencing was blood. The chain uses TRBV20-1 and TRBJ1-6; 9 positions agree with TRBD1. This TCR came from a woman at least 80 years old in good health. This CDR3 reads CSASSRQGVSSYNSPLHF. The CDR3 bases are TGCAGTGCTAGTAGCCGACAGGGGGTCAGCTCCTATAATTCACCCCTCCACTTT.